The present TCR beta chain was sequenced within a study of blood T cells in healthy people across ages. The junction had 9 bases not matched to a gene; V was cut back by 6 bases and J by 3 bases. The CDR3 covers 16 residues. Using a J-beta primer mix together with a sample-barcoded 5' primer, a second PCR was run for roughly 7 to 12 cycles. One entry per CDR3 protein, called by TCRdb with MiXCR from the 5' RACE reads. The sample carries some 800,000 distinct CDR3 sequences, 25% recorded once. These data are also associated with another study on T cells of mothers and their children.

Input material: blood. The origin of this receptor is a boy between 10 and 17 years old in good health. J is TRBJ2-3 and V is TRBV12-3 or TRBV12-4, with 10 bases aligning to TRBD2. CDR3 region: CASRHHTSGKTDTQYF. CDR3 bases: TGTGCCAGCAGACACCACACTAGCGGGAAAACAGATACGCAGTATTTT.